This TCR beta chain was recorded in a study of T cell changes during pregnancy in multiple sclerosis (dated by TCRdb to about 2019). Background for the entire study: The study looked at changes in the T cell repertoire across pregnancy in women with multiple sclerosis.

Libraries were built with the immunoSEQ multiplex PCR assay. Entries here come from immuneACCESS through TCRdb and include only in-frame sequences with V and J called. Some clones fail to appear in such tables; in the studies checked, an unresolved V gene covers under half of the shortfall, and the cause of the remainder is unknown. The sample records about 40,000 clones, roughly 94% of which are singletons. Together, the top ten hold about 1.7% of the sample. Turning to this clone: Its antigen is unknown. No per-base quality is available; no much larger clone lies one base away.

V and J lose 3 bases and 4 bases, and a span of 9 bases separates them. As encoded in the germline V gene, CDR1 is SQVTM while CDR2 is ANQGSEA. Inclusive of the bounding cysteine and phenylalanine, the CDR3 is 12 residues long. Of all the DNA, just the CDR3 is kept, 36 bases in frame from base 1. This sample comprised peripheral blood, obtained in the third trimester of pregnancy. The source is a female donor with multiple sclerosis, enrolled in a pregnancy study. Recombination connected TRBV29-1 to TRBJ1-2; TRBD1 is perhaps the D gene, given 6 matching bases. The CDR3: CSVDTGTYGYTF. The sequence in DNA is TGCAGCGTTGACACAGGGACCTATGGCTACACCTTC. Joined to the reference TRBV29-1 and TRBJ1-2 proteins, this CDR3 gives the full variable domain: SAVISQKPSRDICQRGTSLTIQCQVDSQVTMMFWYRQQPGQSLTLIATANQGSEATYESGFVIDKFPISRPNLTFSTLTVSNMSPEDSSIYLCSVDTGTYGYTFGSGTRLTVV.